This T cell receptor (beta chain) was retrieved from a study of vaccination and CD4 T cells after COVID-19. Specified time point: late sampling 161 to 241 days after vaccination in a few convalescent patients. Sample treatment: approximately nine-day PBMC culture with coronavirus spike peptide pools or control peptides (ViraFEST assay). Concerning this clonotype: The antigen is undetermined.

J lost 3 bases, V lost 0 bases, and 1 base had no gene match. CDR3 length equals 15 residues. The germline V gene encodes CDR1 SGHNT and CDR2 YENEEA. Cultured CD4+ T-cell DNA underwent Oncomine TCR Beta short-read sequencing. TCRdb used MiXCR to reprocess the PCR reads, holding one entry per CDR3 protein. The sample includes 20,000 to 25,000 distinct CDR3 sequences, roughly 46% of them seen just once. The V and J genes are TRBV11-3 and TRBJ2-1; the match to TRBD2 covers 8 bases. The input for sequencing was CD4+ T cells from blood, cultured in vitro, taken about 7 months after SARS-CoV-2 vaccination. The TCR comes from a human donor who had recovered from COVID-19. This chain's CDR3 is CASSLEGLDYNEQFF. The CDR3 nucleotides read TGTGCCAGCAGCTTAGAGGGACTAGACTACAATGAGCAGTTCTTC.